Listed below are T cell receptor beta chains from one sample, sequenced in a study of cytomegalovirus exposure and HLA in healthy donors. Method: immunoSEQ multiplex PCR; TCRdb's copy keeps in-frame clones and lacks some. There are 70,000 to 90,000 clones in the sample; 65% to 80% occur only once, and 4% to 4.5% lies in the top ten. Sequencing was done on a sample of PBMCs. The receptor set was obtained from a man aged 55 to 70 in good health and CMV-seronegative. CDR3s include the opening cysteine and the closing phenylalanine or tryptophan. D genes are given only for firm matches. Expanded clones get a size class; other rows say once, few or many, or leave the size out.

D gene	V gene	clone size	J gene	CDR3 DNA	CDR3 protein
.	TRBV6-6	.	TRBJ1-1	TGTGCCAGCAGCCGGTTCGGACAGATGAACACTGAAGCTTTCTTT	CASSRFGQMNTEAFF
.	TRBV6-6	.	TRBJ1-5	TGTGCCAGTTCAAACAGTAATAGCAATCAGCCCCAGCATTTT	CASSNSNSNQPQHF
.	TRBV15	.	TRBJ1-1	TGTGCCACCAGCAGAGATGGGGGCCGGAACACTGAAGCTTTCTTT	CATSRDGGRNTEAFF
TRBD1	TRBV7-6	once	TRBJ1-2	TGTGCCAGCAGCCCGTCAGGGGGCAACTATGGCTACACCTTC	CASSPSGGNYGYTF
.	TRBV28	.	TRBJ1-4	TGTGCCAGCAGTCCCTGGGGAGGGACAACTAATGAAAAACTGTTTTTT	CASSPWGGTTNEKLFF
TRBD1	TRBV2	.	TRBJ1-3	TGTGCCAGCAACCCCCAAGGGGGCCCTGGAAACACCATATATTTT	CASNPQGGPGNTIYF
.	TRBV30	once	TRBJ2-3	TGTGCCTGGAACCTACGGGGGGCGCGCGGCACAGATACGCAGTATTTT	CAWNLRGARGTDTQYF
.	TRBV5-1	.	TRBJ1-5	TGCGCCAGCAGCTTGGGTCCGTACAATCAGCCCCAGCATTTT	CASSLGPYNQPQHF
.	TRBV4-2	few	TRBJ1-4	TGTGCCAGCAGCCAAAGCGGGGGTACTAATGAAAAACTGTTTTTT	CASSQSGGTNEKLFF
TRBD1	TRBV6-6	few	TRBJ2-7	TGTGCCAGCAGCCAAAACGCACCGGACAGGGGCCACGAGCAGTACTTC	CASSQNAPDRGHEQYF
.	TRBV19	.	TRBJ2-5	TGTGCCAGTAGTATAGTGGCGGGAGAGACCCAGTACTTC	CASSIVAGETQYF
.	TRBV30	.	TRBJ2-5	TGTGCCTGGAGTTTGGGACATCAGCAAGAGACCCAGTACTTC	CAWSLGHQQETQYF
TRBD1	TRBV29-1	.	TRBJ1-4	TGCAGCGCTGGGGACAGGGGAACTAATGAAAAACTGTTTTTT	CSAGDRGTNEKLFF
.	TRBV9	few	TRBJ1-1	TGTGCCAGCAGCACACAATCAGTTGGTCTAGCTTTCTTT	CASSTQSVGLAFF
.	TRBV11-1	.	TRBJ1-5	TGTGCCAGCAGCCGGGGGGGAAATCAGCCCCAGCATTTT	CASSRGGNQPQHF
TRBD2	TRBV5-1	.	TRBJ2-7	TGCGCCAGCAGCCCGGGACTAGCGGGGGCGGTATACGAGCAGTACTTC	CASSPGLAGAVYEQYF
.	TRBV5-1	.	TRBJ2-2	TGCGCCAGCAGCTTGGACGGTGGAGGGACCGGGGAGCTGTTTTTT	CASSLDGGGTGELFF
TRBD1	TRBV5-1	.	TRBJ2-7	TGCGCCAGCAGCCTACCGGGACAGGGAGGTCACGAGCAGTACTTC	CASSLPGQGGHEQYF
.	TRBV18	.	TRBJ1-2	TGTGCCAGCTCACCATACGGACAGCCCTTTGGCTACACCTTC	CASSPYGQPFGYTF
TRBD2	TRBV19	.	TRBJ2-6	TGTGCCAGTCTGGGAGGGGAATCTGGGGCCAACGTCCTGACTTTC	CASLGGESGANVLTF
TRBD1	TRBV7-3	.	TRBJ1-3	TGTGCCAGCAGCTTCGGGACAGGGGTTGGAAACACCATATATTTT	CASSFGTGVGNTIYF
TRBD2	TRBV5-1	.	TRBJ2-2	TGCGCCAGCAGCGCTGGGACTAGCGGGAAGGCGAACACCGGGGAGCTGTTTTTT	CASSAGTSGKANTGELFF
.	TRBV6-1	.	TRBJ2-2	TGTGCCAGCAGTGATTGGGCAGTCGGGGAGCTGTTTTTT	CASSDWAVGELFF
.	TRBV19	.	TRBJ1-5	TGTGCCAGTAGTATAATTAGGACAGCCAATCAGCCCCAGCATTTT	CASSIIRTANQPQHF
.	TRBV2	few	TRBJ1-1	TGTGCCAGCAGTGAGGAGGTGAACACTGAAGCTTTCTTT	CASSEEVNTEAFF
.	TRBV2	.	TRBJ1-5	TGTGCCAGCAGTACGTACAGGGCCGATCAGCCCCAGCATTTT	CASSTYRADQPQHF
.	TRBV6-1	once	TRBJ2-1	TGTGCCAGCAGTGAATTGGGCAAGAAGGCTGAGCAGTTCTTC	CASSELGKKAEQFF
TRBD1	TRBV6-6	.	TRBJ2-1	TGTGCCAGCAGTACCTCCCAGGGGGCGGGTGAGCAGTTCTTC	CASSTSQGAGEQFF
TRBD1	TRBV19	.	TRBJ2-7	TGTGCCAGTAGTCCCGAGGGACAGACCTACGAGCAGTACTTC	CASSPEGQTYEQYF
TRBD2	TRBV5-6	.	TRBJ2-7	TGTGCCAGCAGCTTCCGGACTAGCGAGGAAGTCAACGAGCAGTACTTC	CASSFRTSEEVNEQYF
TRBD1	TRBV27	.	TRBJ2-3	TGTGCCAGCAGTAGAGGGGGCAGCGAAGGGACGCAGTATTTT	CASSRGGSEGTQYF
TRBD1	TRBV6-6	many	TRBJ1-5	TGTGCCAGCAGTTCTAGACGGGACAGCGATAATCAGCCCCAGCATTTT	CASSSRRDSDNQPQHF
.	TRBV5-1	few	TRBJ1-4	TGCGCCAGCAGCTTGTTGAGGGCCGCCAATGAAAAACTGTTTTTT	CASSLLRAANEKLFF
.	TRBV4-1	.	TRBJ2-3	TGCGCCAGCAGCCAAGGACTAGGTAAAGATACGCAGTATTTT	CASSQGLGKDTQYF
.	TRBV6-1	.	TRBJ2-5	TGTGCCAGCAGTGAAGGGACAGCCTTCGGAGAGACCCAGTACTTC	CASSEGTAFGETQYF
TRBD2	TRBV5-6	few	TRBJ2-7	TGTGCCAGCAGCCTACTAGCGGCTTACTCCTACGAGCAGTACTTC	CASSLLAAYSYEQYF
.	TRBV6-6	few	TRBJ2-3	TGTGCCACCCTTCCTCCCGGACTACCTAGCACAGATACGCAGTATTTT	CATLPPGLPSTDTQYF
.	TRBV9	.	TRBJ1-1	TGTGCCAGCAGCGTAGACCCCCGGACATATGAAGCTTTCTTT	CASSVDPRTYEAFF
.	TRBV14	.	TRBJ2-3	TGTGCCAGCAGCCAAGTATTAGGCACAGATACGCAGTATTTT	CASSQVLGTDTQYF
.	TRBV30	.	TRBJ1-1	TGTGCCTGGGGGGGGACGAACACTGAAGCTTTCTTT	CAWGGTNTEAFF
TRBD1	TRBV15	.	TRBJ1-2	TGTGCCACCAGCAGAGGGGGACAGATCAGCTATGGCTACACCTTC	CATSRGGQISYGYTF
.	TRBV19	.	TRBJ2-1	TGTGCCAGTAGTATCCTGTCTGGTAGCAACGGGGGTGAGCAGTTCTTC	CASSILSGSNGGEQFF
TRBD1	TRBV18	.	TRBJ2-5	TGTGCCAGCTCACCCGCGGCAGGGGGAGTGAGGGAGACCCAGTACTTC	CASSPAAGGVRETQYF
TRBD1	TRBV27	.	TRBJ1-6	TGTGCCAGCAGTGAACAGGGGGCGGCTAGCAATTCACCCCTCCACTTT	CASSEQGAASNSPLHF
.	TRBV15	.	TRBJ2-2	TGTGCCACCAGCAGAGATTTTGTCGGTGCAGGGGAGCTGTTTTTT	CATSRDFVGAGELFF
TRBD1	TRBV6-1	few	TRBJ1-2	TGTGCCAGCAGTGACGGGACAGAGGGGCATGGCTACACCTTC	CASSDGTEGHGYTF
.	TRBV6-6	.	TRBJ1-3	TGTGCCAGCAGTCGCCCCGACAGGTTCGGAAACACCATATATTTT	CASSRPDRFGNTIYF